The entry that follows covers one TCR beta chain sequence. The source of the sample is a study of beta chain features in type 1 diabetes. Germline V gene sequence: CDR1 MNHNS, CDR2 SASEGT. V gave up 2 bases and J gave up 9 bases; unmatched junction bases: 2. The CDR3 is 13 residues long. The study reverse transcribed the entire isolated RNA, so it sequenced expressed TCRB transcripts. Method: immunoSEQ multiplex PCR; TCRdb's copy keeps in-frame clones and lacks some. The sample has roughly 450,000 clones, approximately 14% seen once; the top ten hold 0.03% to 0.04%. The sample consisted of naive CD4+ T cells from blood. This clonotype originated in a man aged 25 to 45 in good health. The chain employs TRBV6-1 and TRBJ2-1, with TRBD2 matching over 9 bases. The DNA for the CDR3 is TGTGCCAGCAGTGAAAGCGGGAGGCTTGAGCAGTTCTTC. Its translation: CASSESGRLEQFF.